This TCR beta chain was identified in a study of T-cell reconstitution after alpha-beta-depleted transplantation in children. This sample's TCRbeta library carried unique molecular identifier barcodes. TCRdb ran MiXCR on the PCR reads and lists one entry per CDR3 protein. The sample lists hundreds of thousands of distinct CDR3 sequences, about 12% occurring once. The V gene end was trimmed by 1 base and the J gene end by 7 bases; junction bases not matched to a gene: 15. CDR3 size: 18 residues. Whole-study findings and limits: Diversity and T-cell counts at one year after transplant derived mostly from new T cells. Elevated TCRbeta diversity at day 60 was traced, in some patients, to surviving recipient T cells and thymic progenitors. As was reported, about two months after transplant, alpha-beta T cells came from several hundred expanded graft clones.

With respect to this clonotype: The target antigen is unknown.

The TCR comes from a girl aged 2-9 years with congenital amegakaryocytic thrombocytopenia, due to receive a stem cell transplant. The starting material was PBMCs, obtained before TCRalphabeta/CD19-depleted stem cell transplant. J is TRBJ2-2 and V is TRBV12-3 or TRBV12-4; 7 positions match TRBD2. CDR3 DNA sequence: TGTGCCAGCAGTTTAGATTTGGGTCAAGCGGGGATAAGCGGGGAGCTGTTTTTT. This translates into CASSLDLGQAGISGELFF.